Listed here are 7 T cell receptor beta chains from one sample, sequenced in a study of blood T cell repertoires in COVID-19 (dated by TCRdb to the early 2020s). Libraries were constructed by the immunoSEQ multiplex PCR assay. TCRdb took this table from immuneACCESS and kept in-frame rearrangements with V and J called. Such tables lack part of the clones; where checked against another copy, unresolved V genes explain under half of the gap, and the rest is unexplained. This sample is represented by approximately 94,000 clones; approximately 80% of them were singletons. The ten largest clones capture 9% to 13% of the sample. The sequenced sample consisted of peripheral blood. These receptors were obtained from a woman between 70 and 85 years old with acute or convalescent COVID-19.

The CDR3 here is CASSFGHGTEAFF. CDR3 sequence (DNA): TGTGCCAGCAGCTTCGGCCACGGGACTGAAGCTTTCTTT. This chain connects TRBV5-4 to TRBJ1-1; D call uncertain. The CDR3 contains 13 residues. V was trimmed by 2 bases and J by 5 bases, leaving 10 bases between them. The germline V gene encodes CDR1 SGHNT and CDR2 YYREEE (reference sequence).

In its sample, this clone was seen once. The CDR3 spells CASSVDGGPYYEQFF. CDR3 in DNA: TGTGCCAGCAGCGTAGACGGGGGGCCCTATTATGAGCAGTTCTTC. J is TRBJ2-1 and V is TRBV9; D might be TRBD2 (7 bases). The V and J ends lost 0 bases and 8 bases respectively, with 15 bases between them. The CDR3 consists of 15 residues. The germline CDR1 and CDR2 sequences are SGDLS and YYNGEE.

In its sample, this clone was seen a few times. The rearrangement uses TRBV5-6 and TRBJ2-2, with D possibly matching TRBD1 (5 bases). Trimming shortened V by 0 bases and J by 5 bases, and 5 bases separated the two germline ends. Looked up from germline, CDR1 is SGHDT and CDR2 is YYEEEE. The CDR3 consists of 13 residues. CDR3: CASSLAGTGELFF. The CDR3 DNA sequence: TGTGCCAGCAGCTTGGCAGGGACCGGGGAGCTGTTTTTT.

The V call is TRBV7-2, the J call TRBJ1-5; D gene ambiguous. Germline V gene sequence: CDR1 SGHTA, CDR2 FQGNSA. The CDR3 runs 13 residues. The V end was cut by 2 bases, the J end by 4 bases, with 6 bases between. Here the CDR3 DNA reads TGTGCCAGCAGCTTAATCGAGAATCAGCCCCAGCATTTT. This sequence encodes CASSLIENQPQHF.

The rearrangement uses TRBV5-1 and TRBJ2-5, with TRBD1 matching over 9 bases. The germline V gene has CDR1 SGHRS and CDR2 YFSETQ. This CDR3 comprises 20 residues. The junction had 19 bases not matched to a gene; V was cut back by 0 bases and J by 4 bases. CDR3 DNA: TGCGCCAGCAGCTTGGTGACCGGGACAGGGCTCCCCTTGACCCCAGAGACCCAGTACTTC. It is translated as CASSLVTGTGLPLTPETQYF.

The gene calls are TRBV2 and TRBJ2-5, with 9 bases aligning to TRBD1. The CDR3 runs 15 residues. Looked up from germline, CDR1 is SNHLY and CDR2 is FYNNEI. J lost 5 bases, V lost 3 bases, and 7 bases had no gene match. The chain's CDR3 is CASSDWGQGMETQYF. The DNA of the CDR3 is TGTGCCAGCAGTGATTGGGGACAGGGTATGGAGACCCAGTACTTC.

The V gene is TRBV7-2, the J gene TRBJ2-7; no firm D call. The germline CDR1 and CDR2 sequences are SGHTA and FQGNSA. V lost 0 bases and J lost 2, with 8 bases in between. CDR3 length equals 14 residues. The CDR3 DNA is TGTGCCAGCAGCTTAGCCGCGTCAACCTACGAGCAGTACGTC. Protein sequence: CASSLAASTYEQYV.